These 28 T cell receptor beta chains share one sample of origin, sequenced in a study of T cell repertoires in cytomegalovirus infection. TCRdb re-called the reads with MiXCR, one entry per CDR3 protein. The data contain about 450,000 distinct CDR3 sequences, roughly 30% of them singletons. Sequencing was done on a sample of PBMCs. These TCRs come from a human donor in good health (CMV status not recorded). Some clones in this sample may be carry-over from other donors' samples.

This clonotype showed up many times. This chain links TRBV7-6 with TRBJ1-1; no definite D call. CDR1 is SGHVS, CDR2 FNYEAQ, per germline. CDR3 length equals 16 residues. The V end lost 5 bases, the J end lost 0 bases, and 16 bases lay between the germline ends. CDR3 in DNA: TGTGCCAGCAGCGCCTCGGTAAGAGGGATGAACACTGAAGCTTTCTTT. Protein product: CASSASVRGMNTEAFF.

This clonotype was recorded at least ten times. V gene TRBV6-1 combines with J gene TRBJ2-3; possible D gene TRBD2, 7 bases. The CDR3 has 14 residues. Germline CDR1 MNHNS, CDR2 SASEGT. Trimming shortened V by 7 bases and J by 3 bases, and 14 bases separated the two germline ends. The CDR3 nucleotides are TGTGCCAGCATCGGTGCGGGGGCAACAGATACGCAGTATTTT. The encoded protein is CASIGAGATDTQYF.

This clonotype has only a few counts. The chain recombines TRBV6-2 or TRBV6-3 with TRBJ1-5, with D possibly matching TRBD1 (5 bases). CDR3 length equals 14 residues. In germline, CDR1 is MNHEY, CDR2 SVGEGT. V dropped 5 bases and J dropped 4 bases, with 12 bases sitting between them. The CDR3 sequence is CASSNWDENQPQHF. The CDR3 nucleotides read TGTGCCAGCAGTAATTGGGACGAAAATCAGCCCCAGCATTTT.

The J gene is TRBJ2-2, the V gene TRBV20-1, with D tentatively TRBD1 or TRBD2 (5 bases each). Germline V gives CDR1 DFQATT, CDR2 SNEGSKA (reference sequence). The V end lost 5 bases, the J end lost 2 bases, and 12 bases lay between the germline ends. The CDR3 consists of 14 residues. The CDR3 region has the DNA TGCAGTGCTCTGGGGGTAACAAACACCGGGGAGCTGTTTTTT. The encoded protein is CSALGVTNTGELFF.

The chain employs TRBV27 and TRBJ2-1; 7 nucleotides agree with TRBD1. The CDR3 is 14 residues long. Per germline, CDR1 MNHEY and CDR2 SMNVEV (reference sequence). V gave up 2 bases and J gave up 4 bases; unmatched junction bases: 2. CDR3 nucleotides: TGTGCCAGCAGTTTAAAGACAGGGTACAATGAGCAGTTCTTC. This codes for CASSLKTGYNEQFF.

This clonotype was picked up a small number of times. This rearrangement joins TRBV12-3 or TRBV12-4 to TRBJ2-5; 11 nucleotides line up with TRBD2. The J segment lost 4 bases and the V segment lost 7 bases, leaving 8 bases of the junction unmatched. The CDR3 sequence is 15 residues long. The CDR3, as DNA: TGTGCCAGCAACTTAGCGGGGGGGGCGGGAGAGACCCAGTACTTC. It translates to CASNLAGGAGETQYF.

In the case of this clonotype: One end of the junction varies from germline; a read error may be responsible. The rearrangement joins TRBV20-1 to TRBJ2-6; TRBD1 matches at 7 bases. The CDR3 is 16 amino acids. Germline V lookup: CDR1 DFQATT, CDR2 SNEGSKA (reference sequence). The CDR3 sequence is CSAQEQGSAGANVLPF. The DNA for the CDR3 is TGCAGTGCCCAGGAACAGGGGTCCGCTGGGGCCAACGTCCTGCCTTTC.

The rearrangement links TRBV5-4 to TRBJ2-5; 9 nucleotides align to TRBD2. The CDR3 runs to 16 residues. After removal of 4 bases from V and 0 bases from J, the junction contained 7 bases not matched to a gene. Germline assignment: CDR1 SGHNT and CDR2 YYREEE (reference sequence). The CDR3 DNA sequence: TGTGCCAGCAGCCCTAGACTAGCGGAAAACCAAGAGACCCAGTACTTC. Its protein product is CASSPRLAENQETQYF.

A note on this clonotype: The junction does not match germline at one end; this may be a read error. The V gene is TRBV11-2, the J gene TRBJ2-3; D is uncertain. The germline V gene has CDR1 SGHAT and CDR2 FQNNGV. This CDR3 contains 15 residues. CDR3: CASSFSGLSTDTQYF. In DNA form, the CDR3 reads TGTGCTAGCAGCTTCTCTGGATTAAGCACAGATACGCAGTATTTT.

Comments on this clonotype: No conserved phenylalanine or tryptophan ends this CDR3, so it is likely a read error. In nucleotides, the CDR3 is TGTGCCAGCAGCTTAATTGGGGGGGGATCCTACGAGCAGTACTTA. This codes for CASSLIGGGSYEQYL. The chain uses TRBV11-2 and TRBJ2-7; TRBD2 aligns across 7 bases. With 2 bases clipped from V and 1 base from J, the junction kept 5 bases outside the gene matches. The CDR3 is 15 residues long. From germline, CDR1 is SGHAT and CDR2 FQNNGV.

Comments on this clonotype: The CDR3 carries no conserved terminal phenylalanine or tryptophan, so it likely arises from a read error. V gene TRBV28 combines with J gene TRBJ2-3; TRBD1 matches 7 bases. Germline assignment: CDR1 MDHEN and CDR2 SYDVKM. Germline trimming cut 4 bases from V and 4 bases from J; bases unmatched to any gene: 5. The length of the CDR3 is 14 residues. DNA of the CDR3: TGTGCCAGCAGTTACGGACAGGTGGCAGATACGCAGTATTCT. It encodes CASSYGQVADTQYS.

The V and J genes are TRBV19 and TRBJ2-5; TRBD2 matches at 8 bases. Looked up from germline, CDR1 is LNHDA and CDR2 is SQIVND (reference sequence). The J segment lost 5 bases and the V segment lost 10 bases, leaving 9 bases of the junction unmatched. This CDR3 comprises 13 residues. Written as DNA, the CDR3 is TGTGCCACCGCGAGGCGGGGGGTGGAGACCCAGTACTTC. Translating it yields CATARRGVETQYF.

Turning to this clonotype: In this CDR3 the conserved last residue, phenylalanine or tryptophan, is missing, so a read error is likely. The chain couples TRBV7-6 to TRBJ1-4; D call uncertain. The CDR3 consists of 16 residues. V gave up 5 bases and J gave up 0 bases, with 13 bases separating them. Germline V lookup: CDR1 SGHVS, CDR2 FNYEAQ. CDR3 bases: TGTGCCAGCAGCCCCGCTTCGACCACAACTAATGAAAAACTGTTTTGT. Translation gives CASSPASTTTNEKLFC.

V is TRBV20-1 and J is TRBJ2-1; TRBD1 might be the D (5 bases). This CDR3 contains 12 residues. V dropped 5 bases and J dropped 4 bases, with 9 bases sitting between them. Germline CDR1 reads DFQATT; CDR2 reads SNEGSKA (reference sequence). The CDR3 loop reads CSASRQYNEQFF. CDR3 sequence (DNA): TGCAGTGCTTCCCGACAGTACAATGAGCAGTTCTTC.

This clonotype was detected ten times or more. The V and J genes are TRBV4-1 and TRBJ1-4, with D perhaps TRBD1 (5 bases). The germline CDR1 and CDR2 sequences are MGHRA and YSYEKL. The CDR3 has 14 amino acids. V dropped 1 base and J dropped 8 bases, with 11 bases sitting between them. The CDR3 region is CASSQGQGGEKLFF. The CDR3 DNA reads as TGCGCCAGCAGCCAAGGGCAGGGTGGCGAAAAACTGTTTTTT.

This chain links TRBV5-4 with TRBJ2-1; 10 bases are shared with TRBD2. Germline V CDR1 and CDR2: SGHNT, YYREEE (reference sequence). V gave up 3 bases and J gave up 6 bases; unmatched junction bases: 6. The CDR3 extends over 15 amino acids. The CDR3 nucleotides are TGTGCCAGCAGCTCCGGGACTAGCGCTTCCAATGAGCAGTTCTTC. This gives the protein CASSSGTSASNEQFF.

This clonotype has just one count. The chain joins TRBV6-8 to TRBJ2-7, with 9 bases matching TRBD1. Germline assignment: CDR1 MNHGY and CDR2 SAAAGT. The CDR3 extends over 14 amino acids. The V gene end was trimmed by 10 bases and the J gene end by 1 base; junction bases not matched to a gene: 8. DNA of the CDR3: TGTGCCATAGATCCGGGACAGGGATCCTACGAGCAGTACTTC. Encoded protein: CAIDPGQGSYEQYF.

This clonotype turned up a few times. The genes are TRBV4-1 and TRBJ1-4; D is possibly TRBD1 (6 bases). The CDR3 is made up of 15 amino acids. Looked up from germline, CDR1 is MGHRA and CDR2 is YSYEKL. V gave up 1 base and J gave up 7 bases, with 13 bases separating them. Written as DNA, the CDR3 is TGCGCCAGCAGCCAAGGGCCCGGACAGTTTGAAAAACTGTTTTTT. Translated: CASSQGPGQFEKLFF.

This clonotype was detected ten times or more. The chain joins TRBV7-2 to TRBJ2-1; D is undetermined. Germline CDR1 SGHTA, CDR2 FQGNSA. Trimming took 2 bases from V and 8 from J, leaving 13 bases between them. The CDR3 runs to 14 residues. The CDR3 region has the DNA TGTGCCAGCAGCTTAATTACAGCATCGCATGAGCAGTTCTTC. Amino acids: CASSLITASHEQFF.

The rearrangement uses TRBV14 and TRBJ2-2; D perhaps matches TRBD1 (7 bases). Germline V gene sequence: CDR1 SGHDN, CDR2 FVKESK. Trimming stripped 4 bases from V and 7 bases from J, with 25 bases between. The CDR3 has 18 amino acids. The CDR3 region has the DNA TGTGCCAGCAGCCGCCAGGGGGGTTACACCAGGGCCGGCGGGGAGCTGTTTTTT. This codes for CASSRQGGYTRAGGELFF.

There are a few counts of this clonotype. The chain carries TRBV30 and TRBJ1-6; 8 bases agree with TRBD1. This CDR3 has 14 residues. V lost 1 base, J lost 10 bases, and 6 bases stayed unmatched. CDR1 and CDR2 (germline): GTSNPN, SVGIG (reference sequence). CDR3 loop: CAWSDRTGTSPLHF. CDR3 sequence (DNA): TGTGCCTGGAGTGACAGGACAGGGACCTCACCCCTCCACTTT.

The J gene is TRBJ1-1, the V gene TRBV15; 9 bases agree with TRBD1. Looked up from germline, CDR1 is LNHNV and CDR2 is YYDKDF (reference sequence). Trimming removed 7 bases from V and 1 base from J; junction bases left unmatched: 4. The CDR3 has 14 residues. Written as DNA, the CDR3 is TGTGCCACCACCCCGGACAGGGGGAACACTGAAGCTTTCTTT. Protein sequence: CATTPDRGNTEAFF.

This clonotype was picked up a small number of times. This chain joins TRBV4-1 and TRBJ1-6; D call uncertain. The V end lost 0 bases, the J end lost 0 bases, and 6 bases lay between the germline ends. This CDR3 comprises 16 residues. Germline V CDR1 and CDR2: MGHRA, YSYEKL. CDR3 coding DNA: TGCGCCAGCAGCCAAGATACCTTCTCCTATAATTCACCCCTCCACTTT. Its translation: CASSQDTFSYNSPLHF.

J is TRBJ2-4 and V is TRBV29-1; the match to TRBD1 covers 10 bases. The V segment lost 6 bases and the J segment 4 bases; nucleotides outside the gene matches: 0. The CDR3 spans 12 residues. From germline, CDR1 is SQVTM and CDR2 ANQGSEA. The CDR3 DNA sequence: TGCAGCGTGGGACAGGGGAAAAACATTCAGTACTTC. Amino acid sequence: CSVGQGKNIQYF. Complete variable domain (other parts from reference TRBV29-1 and TRBJ2-4): SAVISQKPSRDICQRGTSLTIQCQVDSQVTMMFWYRQQPGQSLTLIATANQGSEATYESGFVIDKFPISRPNLTFSTLTVSNMSPEDSSIYLCSVGQGKNIQYFGAGTRLSVL.

Points on this clonotype: One base away lies a much larger clone, so this may be a sequencing read error. The chain carries TRBV7-9 and TRBJ2-4; perhaps TRBD1 as D (6 bases). The V end lost 4 bases, the J end lost 3 bases, and 13 bases lay between the germline ends. Germline values: CDR1 SEHNR, CDR2 FQNEAQ (reference sequence). This CDR3 contains 15 residues. CDR3 region: CASSSGTWVKNIQYF. In DNA form, the CDR3 reads TGTGCCAGCAGCTCCGGGACATGGGTCAAAAACATTCAGTACTTC.

There are a few counts of this clonotype. The CDR3 sequence: CASSLDQRVRGELPATNEKLFF. DNA of the CDR3: TGTGCCAGCAGCTTAGATCAAAGGGTGAGGGGCGAACTCCCCGCAACTAATGAAAAACTGTTTTTT. This sequence joins TRBV11-2 and TRBJ1-4; tentative D call: TRBD1 (5 bases). Trimming pared 0 bases from V and 0 bases from J, leaving 26 bases between. Germline assignment: CDR1 SGHAT and CDR2 FQNNGV. CDR3 size: 22 residues.

Of note for this clonotype: An end of the junction differs from the germline gene, which may be a read error. The CDR3 is CASSPTDSYNEQFF. In DNA, the CDR3 is TGTGCTAGCAGCCCCACGGACTCCTACAATGAGCAGTTCTTC. The chain links TRBV7-7 to TRBJ2-1, with D unclear. This CDR3 contains 14 residues. The germline gives CDR1 SSHAT, CDR2 FNYEAQ (reference sequence).

This clonotype has just a few counts. The chain links TRBV19 to TRBJ1-5, with D perhaps TRBD1 (5 bases). This CDR3 is built from 11 residues. Trimming left V 6 bases short and J 10 bases short, with 10 bases between. In germline, CDR1 is LNHDA, CDR2 SQIVND (reference sequence). The CDR3 spells CASSQGEPQHF. The CDR3 DNA sequence: TGTGCCAGTAGCCAGGGCGAACCCCAGCATTTT.